The text below deals with one T cell receptor beta chain. Germline CDR1 and CDR2: SGHDN and FVKESK. The CDR3 totals 17 residues. Trimming cost V 0 bases and J 6 bases; bases outside gene matches: 13. This specimen belongs to a study of blood T cell repertoires in COVID-19. As processed by the authors: Amplification of reference gene primers provided the estimated nucleated cell counts. Clones were sequenced by immunoSEQ multiplex PCR, and TCRdb holds only the in-frame ones, with some missing. V, J and clone size reflect that table, while D and trimming were determined from the DNA. The sample yields approximately 220,000 clones, roughly 87% seen once.

This receptor was obtained from a woman in her twenties or thirties with acute COVID-19. The sequencing input was PBMCs or T cells enriched from blood (not recorded which). The V and J genes are TRBV14 and TRBJ1-2; 7 positions agree with TRBD1. In nucleotides, the CDR3 is TGTGCCAGCAGCCAAGACGCGACAGGGTGGGCCATGAATGGCTACACCTTC. As protein: CASSQDATGWAMNGYTF. Full variable domain (missing parts from reference TRBV14 and TRBJ1-2): EAGVTQFPSHSVIEKGQTVTLRCDPISGHDNLYWYRRVMGKEIKFLLHFVKESKQDESGMPNNRFLAERTGGTYSTLKVQPAELEDSGVYFCASSQDATGWAMNGYTFGSGTRLTVV.